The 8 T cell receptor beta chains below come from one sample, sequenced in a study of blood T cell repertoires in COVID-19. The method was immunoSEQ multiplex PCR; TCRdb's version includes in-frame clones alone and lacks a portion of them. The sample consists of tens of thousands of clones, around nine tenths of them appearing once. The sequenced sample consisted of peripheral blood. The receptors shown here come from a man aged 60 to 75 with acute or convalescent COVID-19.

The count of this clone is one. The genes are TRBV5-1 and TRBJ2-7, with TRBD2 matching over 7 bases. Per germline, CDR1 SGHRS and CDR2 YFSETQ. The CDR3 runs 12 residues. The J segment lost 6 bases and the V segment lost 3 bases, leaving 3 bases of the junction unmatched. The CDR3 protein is CASSSPGGEQYF. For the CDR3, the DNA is TGCGCCAGCAGCTCCCCGGGGGGCGAGCAGTACTTC. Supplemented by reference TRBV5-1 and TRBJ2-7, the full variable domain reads KAGVTQTPRYLIKTRGQQVTLSCSPISGHRSVSWYQQTPGQGLQFLFEYFSETQRNKGNFPGRFSGRQFSNSRSEMNVSTLELGDSALYLCASSSPGGEQYFGPGTRLTVT.

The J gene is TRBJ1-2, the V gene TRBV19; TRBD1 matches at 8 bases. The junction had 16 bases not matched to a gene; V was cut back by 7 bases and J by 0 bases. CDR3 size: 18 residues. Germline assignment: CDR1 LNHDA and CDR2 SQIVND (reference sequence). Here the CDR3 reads CASTSQPGTGATNYGYTF. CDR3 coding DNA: TGTGCCAGTACCAGCCAACCCGGGACAGGAGCCACTAACTATGGCTACACCTTC.

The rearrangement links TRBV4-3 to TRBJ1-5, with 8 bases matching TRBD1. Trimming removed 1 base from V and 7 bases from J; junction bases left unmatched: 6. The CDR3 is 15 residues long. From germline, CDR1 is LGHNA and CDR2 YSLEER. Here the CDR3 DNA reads TGCGCCAGCAGCCAAGGGACAGGGTATGGACAGCCCCAGCATTTT. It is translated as CASSQGTGYGQPQHF.

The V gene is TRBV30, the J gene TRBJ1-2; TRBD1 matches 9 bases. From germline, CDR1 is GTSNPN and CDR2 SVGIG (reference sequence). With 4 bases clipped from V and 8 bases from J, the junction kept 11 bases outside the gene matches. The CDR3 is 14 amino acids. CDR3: CAWTKPTGGWGYTF. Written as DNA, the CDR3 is TGTGCCTGGACTAAACCTACAGGGGGCTGGGGCTACACCTTC.

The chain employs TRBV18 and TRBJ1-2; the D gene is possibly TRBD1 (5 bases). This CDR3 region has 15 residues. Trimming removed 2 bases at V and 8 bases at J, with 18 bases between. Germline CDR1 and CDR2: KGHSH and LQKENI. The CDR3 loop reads CASSPSPAGGNGYTF. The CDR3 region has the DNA TGTGCCAGCTCACCATCCCCGGCTGGGGGGAACGGCTACACCTTC.

The CDR3 protein is CASSFLNSPLHF. Here the CDR3 DNA reads TGTGCCAGCAGTTTTCTGAATTCACCCCTCCACTTT. This chain joins TRBV27 and TRBJ1-6; D is unresolved. The CDR3 length is 12 residues. Per germline, CDR1 MNHEY and CDR2 SMNVEV (reference sequence). V was trimmed by 3 bases and J by 7 bases, leaving 4 bases between them.

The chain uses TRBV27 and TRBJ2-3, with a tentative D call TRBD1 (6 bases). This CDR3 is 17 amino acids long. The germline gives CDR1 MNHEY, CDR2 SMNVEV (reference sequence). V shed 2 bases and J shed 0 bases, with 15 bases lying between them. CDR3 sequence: CASSLLRDTTSTDTQYF. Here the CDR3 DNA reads TGTGCCAGCAGTTTACTCAGGGACACAACTAGCACAGATACGCAGTATTTT.

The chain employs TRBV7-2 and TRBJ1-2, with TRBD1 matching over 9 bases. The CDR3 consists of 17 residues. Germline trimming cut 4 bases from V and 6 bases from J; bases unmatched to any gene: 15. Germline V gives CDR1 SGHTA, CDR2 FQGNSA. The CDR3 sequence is CASSSYSFMDRGNGYTF. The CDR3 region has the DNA TGTGCCAGCAGCTCCTACTCTTTTATGGACAGGGGCAATGGCTACACCTTC.